A single sample gave rise to the 17 T cell receptor beta chains below, sequenced in a study of early T cells in non-severe SARS-CoV-2 infection. TCRdb re-called the 5' RACE reads through MiXCR, storing one row per CDR3 protein. The table shows under 70,000 distinct CDR3 sequences, with 5.6% occurring only once. Sequences were obtained from whole blood. The origin of the receptors is an adult who was a healthcare worker with PCR-confirmed SARS-CoV-2 infection or an uninfected control (not recorded which).

The chain has TRBV4-3 and TRBJ2-1, with D hard to call. From germline, CDR1 is LGHNA and CDR2 YSLEER. The V gene lost 0 bases and the J gene lost 8 bases, with 2 bases spanning the gap. The CDR3 length is 11 residues. Here the CDR3 reads CASSQDHEQFF. CDR3 in DNA: TGCGCCAGCAGCCAAGACCATGAGCAGTTCTTC.

In this sample, this clonotype turned up many times. The rearrangement links TRBV30 to TRBJ1-6; D may be TRBD1 (5 bases). The germline V gene has CDR1 GTSNPN and CDR2 SVGIG (reference sequence). This CDR3 spans 14 amino acids. V lost 1 base and J 9 bases, leaving 13 bases between the germline ends. The CDR3: CAWSEGDGASPLHF. Here the CDR3 DNA reads TGTGCCTGGAGTGAAGGGGACGGGGCTTCACCCCTCCACTTT. Variable domain in full (rest from reference TRBV30 and TRBJ1-6): SQTIHQWPATLVQPVGSPLSLECTVEGTSNPNLYWYRQAAGRGLQLLFYSVGIGQISSEVPQNLSASRPQDRQFILSSKKLLLSDSGFYLCAWSEGDGASPLHFGNGTRLTVT.

This chain connects TRBV7-3 to TRBJ2-2; TRBD2 is a possible D gene (5 bases). Trimming removed 8 bases at V and 7 bases at J, with 14 bases between. CDR3 length equals 13 residues. Germline V lookup: CDR1 SGHTA, CDR2 FQGTGA. CDR3 in amino acids: CASHSPGNGELFF. For the CDR3, the DNA is TGTGCCAGCCATTCTCCGGGAAACGGGGAGCTGTTTTTT. Drawing the rest from reference TRBV7-3 and TRBJ2-2, the complete variable domain is GAGVSQTPSNKVTEKGKYVELRCDPISGHTALYWYRQSLGQGPEFLIYFQGTGAADDSGLPNDRFFAVRPEGSVSTLKIQRTERGDSAVYLCASHSPGNGELFFGEGSRLTVL.

This clonotype was detected only a few times. The chain recombines TRBV29-1 with TRBJ2-3, with a weak D call TRBD2 (6 bases). CDR3 size: 15 residues. Germline CDR1 is SQVTM and CDR2 is ANQGSEA. V was pared by 0 bases and J by 1 base, with 11 bases between. In DNA form, the CDR3 reads TGCAGCGTTGAAGACGTAGCTAGCGGCACAGATACGCAGTATTTT. Protein sequence: CSVEDVASGTDTQYF.

This clonotype has a count of ten or more. The J gene is TRBJ2-3, the V gene TRBV12-3 or TRBV12-4; D is uncertain. Trimming left V 0 bases short and J 7 bases short, with 5 bases between. The CDR3 loop spans 12 amino acids. As DNA, the CDR3 is TGTGCCAGCAGTTTAGCGGGGAATACGCAGTATTTT. Translation: CASSLAGNTQYF.

This clonotype has only a few counts. The V gene is TRBV7-9, the J gene TRBJ1-5; D remains unclear. This CDR3 region has 14 residues. V shed 1 base and J shed 10 bases, with 14 bases lying between them. Germline CDR1 is SEHNR and CDR2 is FQNEAQ (reference sequence). DNA for the CDR3: TGTGCCAGCAGCTTAGGGGTAGGACTCTACCCCCAGCATTTT. Translating it yields CASSLGVGLYPQHF.

The gene calls are TRBV6-1 and TRBJ2-1; 9 bases line up with TRBD1. The trim removed 8 bases at V and 9 bases at J, leaving 11 bases unmatched. In germline, CDR1 is MNHNS, CDR2 SASEGT. The CDR3 totals 14 residues. The CDR3 sequence is CASGGTGRGSEQFF. As DNA, the CDR3 is TGTGCCAGCGGTGGGACAGGGAGGGGAAGTGAGCAGTTCTTC.

Only a few counts were recorded for this clonotype. The chain carries TRBV5-1 and TRBJ2-5; D unclear. Per germline, CDR1 SGHRS and CDR2 YFSETQ. Trimming cost V 5 bases and J 2 bases, with 19 bases left between them. The CDR3 is 16 residues long. The CDR3 DNA reads as TGCGCCAGCAGTTCCCACAGCGCTGAACTACAAGAGACCCAGTACTTC. Protein: CASSSHSAELQETQYF.

This clonotype was detected ten times or more. The CDR3 here is CSVDTAYYGYTF. As DNA, the CDR3 is TGCAGCGTTGACACAGCCTACTATGGCTACACCTTC. The chain links TRBV29-1 to TRBJ1-2; no firm D call. The CDR3 is made up of 12 amino acids. V was clipped by 3 bases and J by 3 bases, with 8 bases between them. Germline CDR1 is SQVTM and CDR2 is ANQGSEA.

This clonotype was seen repeatedly, ten times or more. The CDR3, as DNA: TGCGCCAGCAGCTGGGCCCAGCCCCGCCAAGAGACCCAGTACTTC. It specifies CASSWAQPRQETQYF. This chain uses TRBV5-1 with TRBJ2-5; D is unresolved. From germline, CDR1 is SGHRS and CDR2 YFSETQ. This CDR3 region has 15 residues. V was shortened by 3 bases and J by 1 base, with 13 bases between the two germline ends.

This clonotype has just a few counts. The CDR3 region has the DNA TGTGCCAGCGCCCTGGAGGTAGCGGGGTCCCATGAGCAGTTCTTC. Translated, it gives CASALEVAGSHEQFF. J is TRBJ2-1 and V is TRBV9; 8 bases are a match to TRBD2. Per the germline V gene, CDR1 is SGDLS and CDR2 is YYNGEE. Trimming at V came to 7 bases and at J to 8 bases, leaving 14 bases not matched to a gene. The CDR3 contains 15 residues.

The chain is built from TRBV27 and TRBJ2-1; 7 nucleotides agree with TRBD1. CDR1 and CDR2 from the germline V gene are MNHEY and SMNVEV (reference sequence). Trimming at V came to 5 bases and at J to 7 bases, leaving 11 bases not matched to a gene. This CDR3 region has 15 residues. In DNA form, the CDR3 reads TGTGCCAGCAGTCCCCGAGGGGGCTTGAGAAATGAGCAGTTCTTC. Amino acids: CASSPRGGLRNEQFF.

This clonotype was observed many times. The rearrangement joins TRBV5-6 to TRBJ2-5, with TRBD2 matching 8 bases. V lost 3 bases, J lost 5 bases, and 9 bases stayed unmatched. Germline CDR1 and CDR2: SGHDT and YYEEEE. The CDR3 totals 15 residues. CDR3 in amino acids: CASSSGTRGSETQYF. In DNA, the CDR3 is TGTGCCAGCAGCTCCGGGACTAGGGGTAGTGAGACCCAGTACTTC.

This clonotype was recorded a few times. The chain couples TRBV6-5 to TRBJ2-1, with D possibly being TRBD2 (5 bases). V lost 6 bases and J 4 bases, leaving 22 bases between the germline ends. The CDR3 is made up of 17 amino acids. Looked up from germline, CDR1 is MNHEY and CDR2 is SVGAGI. The DNA of the CDR3 is TGTGCCAGCAGATCACCCTACCTAGCTGGGAAGTACAATGAGCAGTTCTTC. This codes for CASRSPYLAGKYNEQFF.

This clonotype has at least ten counts. This chain joins TRBV3-1 and TRBJ1-4; 10 nucleotides match TRBD1. The length of the CDR3 is 15 residues. Germline CDR1 is LGHDT and CDR2 is YNNKEL (reference sequence). The V and J ends lost 5 bases and 8 bases, in that order; junction bases with no gene match: 8. The CDR3 region has the DNA TGTGCCAGCAGCTCACGACAGGGGGCTGTCGAAAAACTGTTTTTT. Translating it yields CASSSRQGAVEKLFF.

This clonotype has at least ten counts. The chain recombines TRBV19 with TRBJ1-5; D is uncertain. This CDR3 has 14 residues. V lost 3 bases and J lost 0, with 6 bases in between. Germline CDR1 reads LNHDA; CDR2 reads SQIVND (reference sequence). CDR3 sequence (DNA): TGTGCCAGTAGTATTTATTATAGCAATCAGCCCCAGCATTTT. Translation: CASSIYYSNQPQHF.

This clonotype was recorded at least ten times. The CDR3 protein is CSARDSNRRNQPQHF. Here the CDR3 DNA reads TGCAGTGCTAGAGACAGTAATAGACGCAATCAGCCCCAGCATTTT. This chain links TRBV20-1 with TRBJ1-5; the D is unclear. This CDR3 is 15 amino acids long. Germline V gene sequence: CDR1 DFQATT, CDR2 SNEGSKA (reference sequence). V was shortened by 0 bases and J by 2 bases, with 11 bases between the two germline ends.